The rows below give T cell receptor beta chains drawn from one sample of a study of blood T cell repertoires in COVID-19. Measured with immunoSEQ multiplex PCR; TCRdb has only the in-frame clones, and not every one. The sample lists 370,000 or so clones, 81% seen once, with about 1.2% in the top ten. The specimen was peripheral blood. These TCRs come from a human donor with acute or convalescent COVID-19. The donor label of this sample is uncertain. Each CDR3 is given with its conserved first and last residue. A D gene is named only where the DNA matches it firmly. Some rows mark clone size as missing; the rest say once, few, many or name a class of expanded clone.

clone_size: -; d_call: TRBD1; j_call: TRBJ1-2; v_call: TRBV15; cdr3_nt: TGTGCCACCAGCAGAGCACAGGGGATCTATGGCTACACCTTC; cdr3_aa: CATSRAQGIYGYTF
clone_size: few; d_call: -; j_call: TRBJ2-6; v_call: TRBV7-9; cdr3_nt: TGTGCCAGCTCTACGCAGGGGATCCAATCTAGCTCTGGGGCCAACGTCCTGACTTTC; cdr3_aa: CASSTQGIQSSSGANVLTF
clone_size: few; d_call: TRBD2; j_call: TRBJ2-1; v_call: TRBV11-2; cdr3_nt: TGTGCCAGCAGCTCCCAAGCGGGGGTTAAGCAGTTCTTC; cdr3_aa: CASSSQAGVKQFF
clone_size: -; d_call: TRBD1; j_call: TRBJ1-5; v_call: TRBV28; cdr3_nt: TGTGCCAGCAGTTTGACAGGGCTAAGCAATCAGCCCCAGCATTTT; cdr3_aa: CASSLTGLSNQPQHF
clone_size: -; d_call: TRBD1; j_call: TRBJ1-1; v_call: TRBV18; cdr3_nt: TGTGCCAGCTCACCGAGAACAGGGGGCGCGTACACTGAAGCTTTCTTT; cdr3_aa: CASSPRTGGAYTEAFF
clone_size: -; d_call: TRBD2; j_call: TRBJ2-7; v_call: TRBV27; cdr3_nt: TGTGCCAGCATGGGCGGGAGGAGCTCCTACGAGCAGTACTTC; cdr3_aa: CASMGGRSSYEQYF
clone_size: -; d_call: TRBD2; j_call: TRBJ2-7; v_call: TRBV7-8; cdr3_nt: TGTGCCAGCAGCTTACAGAGTGGGGCGGGAGGGAACGAGCAGTACTTC; cdr3_aa: CASSLQSGAGGNEQYF
clone_size: -; d_call: -; j_call: TRBJ1-2; v_call: TRBV5-6; cdr3_nt: TGTGCCAGCAGCCCCGGGAGGTTGGGGGCCCTGTATGGCTACACCTTC; cdr3_aa: CASSPGRLGALYGYTF
clone_size: -; d_call: -; j_call: TRBJ1-6; v_call: TRBV6-5; cdr3_nt: TGTGCCAGTGGGGGCCAGGGCTTCGGAGGTTCACCCCTCCACTTT; cdr3_aa: CASGGQGFGGSPLHF
clone_size: -; d_call: TRBD1; j_call: TRBJ1-2; v_call: TRBV7-9; cdr3_nt: TGTGCCAGCAGCACCCCAGGGGGAGGTGGCTACACCTTC; cdr3_aa: CASSTPGGGGYTF
clone_size: -; d_call: TRBD1; j_call: TRBJ1-2; v_call: TRBV2; cdr3_nt: TGTGCCAGCAGTGTAGGTCAGGGGGTAGGCTATGGCTACACCTTC; cdr3_aa: CASSVGQGVGYGYTF
clone_size: -; d_call: -; j_call: TRBJ2-1; v_call: TRBV5-6; cdr3_nt: TGTGCCAGCAGCTTCCGTTACAATGAGCAGTTCTTC; cdr3_aa: CASSFRYNEQFF
clone_size: -; d_call: TRBD1; j_call: TRBJ2-7; v_call: TRBV27; cdr3_nt: TGTGCCACCGGACAGGGAGGATCCTACGAGCAGTACTTC; cdr3_aa: CATGQGGSYEQYF
clone_size: -; d_call: TRBD1; j_call: TRBJ2-7; v_call: TRBV6-1; cdr3_nt: TGTGCCAGCAGTGAACCCGGGACAGGGACCTACGAGCAGTACTTC; cdr3_aa: CASSEPGTGTYEQYF
clone_size: -; d_call: TRBD1; j_call: TRBJ2-5; v_call: TRBV4-1; cdr3_nt: TGCGCCAGCAGCCAAGGGACAGGAGAGACCCAGTACTTC; cdr3_aa: CASSQGTGETQYF
clone_size: -; d_call: -; j_call: TRBJ2-1; v_call: TRBV5-1; cdr3_nt: TGCGCCAGCAGCTTGTTACCTAGCCGGTACAATGAGCAGTTCTTC; cdr3_aa: CASSLLPSRYNEQFF
clone_size: -; d_call: -; j_call: TRBJ2-7; v_call: TRBV7-2; cdr3_nt: TGTGCCAGCAGCTCGCTTGGACTCACGCAAAGCTACGAGCAGTACTTC; cdr3_aa: CASSSLGLTQSYEQYF
clone_size: few; d_call: TRBD1; j_call: TRBJ1-1; v_call: TRBV3-1/TRBV3-2; cdr3_nt: TGTGCCAGCAGCCAGGGCGGGACAGGGGCCTCTGAAGCTTTCTTT; cdr3_aa: CASSQGGTGASEAFF
clone_size: -; d_call: -; j_call: TRBJ1-6; v_call: TRBV30; cdr3_nt: TGTGCCTGGAGTGCACCGGACAGAAGGAATTCACCCCTCCACTTT; cdr3_aa: CAWSAPDRRNSPLHF
clone_size: -; d_call: TRBD1; j_call: TRBJ1-1; v_call: TRBV10-3; cdr3_nt: TGTGCCATCAGTCCGGGACAGGGTGAGAATGAAGCTTTCTTT; cdr3_aa: CAISPGQGENEAFF
clone_size: -; d_call: -; j_call: TRBJ2-2; v_call: TRBV6-1; cdr3_nt: TGTGCCAGCAGTGAGCGGAGGGGTACCGGGGAGCTGTTTTTT; cdr3_aa: CASSERRGTGELFF
clone_size: -; d_call: -; j_call: TRBJ1-3; v_call: TRBV28; cdr3_nt: TGTGCCAGCAGTTTATCGGGGTTGGGTGGAAACACCATATATTTT; cdr3_aa: CASSLSGLGGNTIYF
clone_size: few; d_call: -; j_call: TRBJ1-1; v_call: TRBV28; cdr3_nt: TGTGCCAGCAGCTCCCCCCATGAGGGTAGGGAAGCTTTCTTT; cdr3_aa: CASSSPHEGREAFF
clone_size: -; d_call: TRBD1; j_call: TRBJ2-7; v_call: TRBV6-4; cdr3_nt: TGTGCCAGCAGAGAACAGGGGGGTCTACGCCACGAGCAGTACTTC; cdr3_aa: CASREQGGLRHEQYF